Each of the 3 T cell receptor beta chains below was sequenced from the same sample in a study of regulatory T cells in long-lasting Graves disease. With iRepertoire HTBI primers and Arm-PCR of CDR3 regions, TCR beta libraries were built. TCRdb re-called the multiplex PCR reads through MiXCR, storing one row per CDR3 protein. This table holds a few hundred thousand distinct CDR3 sequences, about 15% found once. The time point is: newly diagnosed GD, antithyroid drugs for less than 3 months. Construction of the TCR library relied on RNA isolated from PBMCs. The data were also submitted as part of a second study, on T cells in Graves' hyperthyroidism and ophthalmopathy.

Material: peripheral blood mononuclear cells (PBMCs), obtained at new diagnosis, from a patient treated with antithyroid drugs. The receptors shown here come from a woman aged 18-30 years with Graves disease.

This clonotype was seen repeatedly, ten times or more. The gene calls are TRBV11-2 and TRBJ2-1, with TRBD2 matching 11 bases. This CDR3 is built from 14 residues. The V segment lost 5 bases and the J segment 9 bases; nucleotides outside the gene matches: 6. Germline CDR1 reads SGHAT; CDR2 reads FQNNGV. The CDR3 bases are TGTGCCAGCAGCCAACTAGCGGGAGTGATTGAGCAGTTCTTC. Amino acids: CASSQLAGVIEQFF. Looking up the rest from reference TRBV11-2 and TRBJ2-1 gives the full variable domain: EAGVAQSPRYKIIEKRQSVAFWCNPISGHATLYWYQQILGQGPKLLIQFQNNGVVDDSQLPKDRFSAERLKGVDSTLKIQPAKLEDSAVYLCASSQLAGVIEQFFGPGTRLTVL.

This clonotype was observed a few times. J is TRBJ1-5 and V is TRBV5-6; TRBD1 agrees at 11 bases. The CDR3 runs to 16 residues. The germline V gene has CDR1 SGHDT and CDR2 YYEEEE. V trimming: 1 base; J trimming: 4 bases; junction bases outside the gene matches: 4. CDR3 bases: TGTGCCAGCAGCTTGTTTGGGGACAGGGGGAATCAGCCCCAGCATTTT. As protein: CASSLFGDRGNQPQHF.

V and J are TRBV29-1 and TRBJ2-2, with 10 bases lining up with TRBD2. The V segment lost 3 bases and the J segment 5 bases; nucleotides outside the gene matches: 12. Germline values: CDR1 SQVTM, CDR2 ANQGSEA. The CDR3 runs 17 residues. The CDR3 DNA follows: TGCAGCGTTGACCGGAGGGGATTAGCGGGAGGTACCGGGGAGCTGTTTTTT. Protein: CSVDRRGLAGGTGELFF.